Each of the 3 T cell receptor beta chains below was sequenced from the same sample in a study of OX40 agonist ivuxolimab in advanced cancers. TCRdb keeps only in-frame clones here, not all; method: immunoSEQ multiplex PCR. The sample shows about 48,000 clones, 75% to 90% of them seen only once. The input for sequencing was CD4+ or CD8+ T cells sorted from blood, taken in a trial of the OX40 agonist ivuxolimab. Source of these receptors: an adult with an advanced solid tumor such as melanoma, head and neck, liver or kidney cancer.

The rearrangement uses TRBV6-5 and TRBJ2-7; TRBD1 agrees at 7 bases. Germline V gene lookup returns CDR1 MNHEY and CDR2 SVGAGI. The CDR3 runs to 10 residues. The ends lost 11 bases at V and 3 bases at J; junction bases unmatched: 1. CDR3 region: CAQGDYEQYF. The DNA for the CDR3 is TGTGCCCAGGGGGACTACGAGCAGTACTTC.

The CDR3 protein is CASSLDYRVRGFPNTEAFF. The CDR3 coding sequence is TGTGCCAGCAGCTTAGACTACAGGGTCAGGGGTTTCCCGAACACTGAAGCTTTCTTT. The chain links TRBV11-3 to TRBJ1-1; tentatively, D is TRBD1 (6 bases). Per the germline V gene, CDR1 is SGHNT and CDR2 is YENEEA. Trimming took 0 bases from V and 1 from J, leaving 21 bases between them. The CDR3 covers 19 residues.

The V and J genes are TRBV5-1 and TRBJ2-1; TRBD2 might be the D (5 bases). The V end was cut by 9 bases, the J end by 5 bases, with 18 bases between. The V gene's germline CDR1 is SGHRS and CDR2 YFSETQ. This CDR3 region has 14 residues. As DNA, the CDR3 is TGCGCCATCCCTCGGGATAAGGCAGACAATGAGCAGTTCTTC. It specifies CAIPRDKADNEQFF. The full variable domain, in which reference TRBV5-1 and TRBJ2-1 provide the parts outside the CDR3, is KAGVTQTPRYLIKTRGQQVTLSCSPISGHRSVSWYQQTPGQGLQFLFEYFSETQRNKGNFPGRFSGRQFSNSRSEMNVSTLELGDSALYLCAIPRDKADNEQFFGPGTRLTVL.